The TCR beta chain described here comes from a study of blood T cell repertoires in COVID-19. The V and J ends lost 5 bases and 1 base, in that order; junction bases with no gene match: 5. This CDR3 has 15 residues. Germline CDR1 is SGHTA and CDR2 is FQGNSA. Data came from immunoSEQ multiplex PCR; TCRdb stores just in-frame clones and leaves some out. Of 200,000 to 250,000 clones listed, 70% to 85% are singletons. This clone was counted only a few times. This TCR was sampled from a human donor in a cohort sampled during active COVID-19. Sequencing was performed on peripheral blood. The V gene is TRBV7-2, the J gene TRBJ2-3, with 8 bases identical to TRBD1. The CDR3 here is CASSPRTGRTDTQYF. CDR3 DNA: TGTGCCAGCAGCCCCCGGACAGGGCGCACAGATACGCAGTATTTT. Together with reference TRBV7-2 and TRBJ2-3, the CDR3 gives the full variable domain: GAGVSQSPSNKVTEKGKDVELRCDPISGHTALYWYRQSLGQGLEFLIYFQGNSAPDKSGLPSDRFSAERTGGSVSTLTIQRTQQEDSAVYLCASSPRTGRTDTQYFGPGTRLTVL.